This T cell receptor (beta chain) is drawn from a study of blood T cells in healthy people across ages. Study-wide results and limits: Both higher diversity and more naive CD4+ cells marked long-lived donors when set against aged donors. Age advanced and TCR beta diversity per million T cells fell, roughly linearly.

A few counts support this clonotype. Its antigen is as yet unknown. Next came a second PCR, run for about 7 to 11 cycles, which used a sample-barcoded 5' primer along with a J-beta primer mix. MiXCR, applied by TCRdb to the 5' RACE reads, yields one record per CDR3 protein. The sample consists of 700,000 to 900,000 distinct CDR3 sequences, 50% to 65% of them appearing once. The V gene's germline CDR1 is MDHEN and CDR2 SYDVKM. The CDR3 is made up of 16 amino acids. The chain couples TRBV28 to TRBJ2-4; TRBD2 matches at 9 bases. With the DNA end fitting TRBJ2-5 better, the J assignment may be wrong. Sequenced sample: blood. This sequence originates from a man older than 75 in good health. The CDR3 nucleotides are TGTGCCAGCACCCAAGCAGCGGGAGGCTTGCAAGAGACCCAGTACTTC. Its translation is CASTQAAGGLQETQYF.